This T cell receptor beta chain was captured in a study of OX40 agonist ivuxolimab in advanced cancers. Germline CDR1 is MNHNS and CDR2 is SASEGT. CDR3 length: 14 amino acids. With 7 bases removed from V and 7 bases from J, the gap between germline ends came to 16 bases. Here immunoSEQ multiplex PCR was the method, and the copy in TCRdb shows in-frame clones only, minus some. The sample shows more than 55,000 clones, approximately 90% of them seen only once. The sequence derives from an adult with an advanced solid tumor such as melanoma, head and neck, liver or kidney cancer. Sequencing used CD4+ or CD8+ T cells sorted from blood, obtained in a trial of the OX40 agonist ivuxolimab. The chain links TRBV6-1 to TRBJ2-2; D is ambiguous. Here the CDR3 DNA reads TGTGCCAGCACAACAAATTATAATATCGGGGAGCTGTTTTTT. As protein: CASTTNYNIGELFF.